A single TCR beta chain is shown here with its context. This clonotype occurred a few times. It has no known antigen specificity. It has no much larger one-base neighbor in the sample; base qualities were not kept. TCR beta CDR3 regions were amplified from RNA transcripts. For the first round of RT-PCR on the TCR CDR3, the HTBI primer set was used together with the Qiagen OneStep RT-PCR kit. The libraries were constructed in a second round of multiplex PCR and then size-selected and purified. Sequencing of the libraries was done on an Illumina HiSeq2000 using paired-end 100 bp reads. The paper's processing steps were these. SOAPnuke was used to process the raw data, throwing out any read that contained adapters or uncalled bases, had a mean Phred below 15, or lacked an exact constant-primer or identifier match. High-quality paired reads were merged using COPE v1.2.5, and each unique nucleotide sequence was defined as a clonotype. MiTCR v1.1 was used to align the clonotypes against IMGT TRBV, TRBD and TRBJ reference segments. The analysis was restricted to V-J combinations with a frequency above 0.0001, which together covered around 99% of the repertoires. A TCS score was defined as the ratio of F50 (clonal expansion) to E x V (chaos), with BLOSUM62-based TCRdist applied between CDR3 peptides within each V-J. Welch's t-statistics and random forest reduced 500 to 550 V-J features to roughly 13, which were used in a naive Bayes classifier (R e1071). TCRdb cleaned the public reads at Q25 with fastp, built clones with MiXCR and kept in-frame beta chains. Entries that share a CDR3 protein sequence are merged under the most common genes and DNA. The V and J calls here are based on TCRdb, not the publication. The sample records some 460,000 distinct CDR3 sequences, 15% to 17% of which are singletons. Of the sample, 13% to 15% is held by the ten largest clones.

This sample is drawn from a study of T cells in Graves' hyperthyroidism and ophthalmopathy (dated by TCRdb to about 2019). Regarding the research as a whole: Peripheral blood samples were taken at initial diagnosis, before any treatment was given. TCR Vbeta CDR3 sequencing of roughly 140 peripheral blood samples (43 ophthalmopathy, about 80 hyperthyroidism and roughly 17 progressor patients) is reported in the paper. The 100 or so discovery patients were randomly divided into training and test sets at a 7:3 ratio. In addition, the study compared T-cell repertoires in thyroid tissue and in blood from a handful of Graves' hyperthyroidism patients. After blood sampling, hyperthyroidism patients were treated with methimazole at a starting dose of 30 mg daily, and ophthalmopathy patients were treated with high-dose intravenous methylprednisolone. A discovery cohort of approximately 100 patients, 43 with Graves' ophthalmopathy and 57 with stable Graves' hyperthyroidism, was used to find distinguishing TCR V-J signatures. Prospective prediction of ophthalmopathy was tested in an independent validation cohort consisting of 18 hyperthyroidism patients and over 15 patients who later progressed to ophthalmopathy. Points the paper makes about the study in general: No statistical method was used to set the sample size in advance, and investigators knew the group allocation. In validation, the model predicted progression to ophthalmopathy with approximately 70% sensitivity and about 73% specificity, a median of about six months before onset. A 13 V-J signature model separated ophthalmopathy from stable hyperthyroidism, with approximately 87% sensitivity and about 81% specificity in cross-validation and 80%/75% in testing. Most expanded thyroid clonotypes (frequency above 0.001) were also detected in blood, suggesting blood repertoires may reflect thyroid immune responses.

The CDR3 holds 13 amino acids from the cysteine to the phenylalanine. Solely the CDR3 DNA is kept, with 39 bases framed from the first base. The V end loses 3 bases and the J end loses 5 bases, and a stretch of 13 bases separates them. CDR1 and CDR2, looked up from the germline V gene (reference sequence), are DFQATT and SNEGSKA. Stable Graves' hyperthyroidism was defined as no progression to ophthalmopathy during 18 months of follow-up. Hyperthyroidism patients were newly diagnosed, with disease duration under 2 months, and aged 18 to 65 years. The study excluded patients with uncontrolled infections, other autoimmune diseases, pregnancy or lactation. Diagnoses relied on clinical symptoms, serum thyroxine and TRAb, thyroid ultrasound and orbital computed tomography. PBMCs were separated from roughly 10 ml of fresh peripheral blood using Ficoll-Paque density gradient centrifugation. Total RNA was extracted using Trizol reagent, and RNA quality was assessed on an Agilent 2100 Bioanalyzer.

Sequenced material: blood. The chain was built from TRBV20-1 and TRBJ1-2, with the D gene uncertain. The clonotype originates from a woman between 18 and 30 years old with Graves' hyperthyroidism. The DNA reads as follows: TGCAGTGCTAGGGTTTGGGTAGGGTATGGCTACACCTTC. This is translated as CSARVWVGYGYTF.